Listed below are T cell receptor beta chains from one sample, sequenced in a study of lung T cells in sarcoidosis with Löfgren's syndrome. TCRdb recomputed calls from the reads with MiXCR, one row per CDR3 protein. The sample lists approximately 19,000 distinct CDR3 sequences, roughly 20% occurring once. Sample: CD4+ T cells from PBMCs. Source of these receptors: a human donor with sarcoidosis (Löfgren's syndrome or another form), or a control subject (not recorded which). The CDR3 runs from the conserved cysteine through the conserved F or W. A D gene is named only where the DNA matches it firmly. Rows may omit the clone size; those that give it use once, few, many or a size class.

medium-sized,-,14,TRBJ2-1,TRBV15,CATSRATRALEQFF,TGTGCCACCAGCAGAGCAACCCGGGCACTTGAGCAGTTCTTC
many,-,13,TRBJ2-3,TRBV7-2,CASSLDWRDTQYF,TGTGCCAGCAGCTTGGACTGGAGGGATACGCAGTATTTT
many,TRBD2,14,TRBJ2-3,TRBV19,CASSLASGRDTQYF,TGTGCCAGTAGTTTGGCTAGCGGGCGGGATACGCAGTATTTT
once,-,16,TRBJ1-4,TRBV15,CATSRDPSSRGEKLPF,TGTGCCACCAGCAGAGATCCGTCCTCTAGAGGGGAAAAACTGCCTTTT
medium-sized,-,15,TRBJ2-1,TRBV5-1,CASSLGQVINNEQFF,TGCGCCAGCAGCTTGGGGCAAGTTATTAACAATGAGCAGTTCTTC
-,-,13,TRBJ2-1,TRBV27,CASKLSSHNEQFF,TGTGCCAGCAAGCTGAGCTCCCACAATGAGCAGTTCTTC
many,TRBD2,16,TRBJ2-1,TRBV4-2,CASSQVPGLAFNEQFF,TGTGCCAGCAGCCAAGTGCCGGGACTAGCTTTCAATGAGCAGTTCTTC
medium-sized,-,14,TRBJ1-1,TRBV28,CASSLVGARTEAFF,TGTGCCAGCAGCTTGGTGGGCGCGCGGACTGAAGCTTTCTTT
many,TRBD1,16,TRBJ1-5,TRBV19,CASSIKRGQGNQPQHF,TGTGCCAGTAGTATTAAGCGGGGACAGGGCAATCAGCCCCAGCATTTT
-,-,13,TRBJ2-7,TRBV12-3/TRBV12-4,CASSLMGAYEQYF,TGTGCCAGCAGTTTGATGGGGGCATACGAGCAGTACTTC
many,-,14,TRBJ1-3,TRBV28,CASSRQVPRNTIYF,TGTGCCAGCAGTCGACAGGTCCCTCGAAACACCATATATTTT
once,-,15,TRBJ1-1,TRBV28,CAPINNGAKAIEAFF,TGCGCCCCTATTAACAATGGGGCCAAAGCGATTGAAGCTTTCTTT
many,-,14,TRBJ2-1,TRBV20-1,CSARTPYARNEQFF,TGCAGTGCTAGAACCCCTTATGCGCGGAATGAGCAGTTCTTC
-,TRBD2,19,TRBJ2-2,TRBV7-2,CASSFNAPSSGGDTGELFF,TGTGCCAGCAGCTTCAACGCCCCATCTAGCGGGGGGGATACCGGGGAGCTGTTTTTT
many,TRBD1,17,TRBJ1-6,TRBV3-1,CASSQLTGGSANSPLHF,TGTGCCAGCAGCCAGTTAACAGGGGGCTCGGCTAATTCACCCCTCCACTTT
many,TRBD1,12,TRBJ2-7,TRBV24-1,CALGTDNYEQYF,TGTGCCTTAGGGACAGATAATTACGAGCAGTACTTC
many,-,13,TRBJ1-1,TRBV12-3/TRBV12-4,CASSLGYNTKAFF,TGTGCCAGCAGTTTAGGGTATAACACTAAAGCTTTCTTT
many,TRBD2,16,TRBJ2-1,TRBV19,CASSPQGGGANNEQFF,TGTGCCAGTAGTCCCCAAGGCGGGGGGGCAAACAATGAGCAGTTCTTC
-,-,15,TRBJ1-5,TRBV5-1,CASSFTGDSNQPQHF,TGCGCCAGCAGTTTCACAGGTGATAGCAATCAGCCCCAGCATTTT
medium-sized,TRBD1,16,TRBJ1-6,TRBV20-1,CSARDLQGAYNSPLHF,TGCAGTGCTAGAGATCTACAGGGGGCGTATAATTCACCCCTCCACTTT
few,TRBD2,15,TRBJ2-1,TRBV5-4,CASSPGTSGHSEQFF,TGTGCCAGCAGCCCCGGGACTAGCGGACACAGTGAGCAGTTCTTC
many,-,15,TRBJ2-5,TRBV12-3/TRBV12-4,CASRPSAGLQETQYF,TGTGCCAGCAGACCCTCGGCAGGGCTACAAGAGACCCAGTACTTC
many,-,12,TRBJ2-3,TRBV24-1,CATSETEGTQYF,TGTGCCACCAGTGAGACAGAAGGTACGCAGTATTTT
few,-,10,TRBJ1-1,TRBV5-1,CASSPGGAFF,TGCGCCAGCAGCCCCGGAGGAGCTTTCTTT
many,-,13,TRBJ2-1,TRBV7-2,CASSLAGKNEQFF,TGTGCCAGCAGCTTAGCGGGTAAAAATGAGCAGTTCTTC
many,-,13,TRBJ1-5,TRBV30,CAWKGHSNQPQHF,TGTGCCTGGAAGGGACACTCCAATCAGCCCCAGCATTTT
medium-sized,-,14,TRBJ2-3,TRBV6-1,CASAPTPSPDTQYF,TGTGCCAGCGCACCAACACCCTCCCCAGATACGCAGTATTTT
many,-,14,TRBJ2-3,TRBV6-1,CASRRWDSQDTQYF,TGTGCCAGCAGGCGCTGGGACTCTCAAGATACGCAGTATTTT
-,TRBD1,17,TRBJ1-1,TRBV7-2,CAGSPGVRGHGYFEAFF,TGTGCCGGCAGCCCCGGCGTGAGGGGGCATGGATACTTTGAAGCTTTCTTT
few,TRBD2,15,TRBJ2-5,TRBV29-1,CSVEAHPGLAETQYF,TGCAGCGTTGAAGCCCATCCGGGACTAGCTGAGACCCAGTACTTC
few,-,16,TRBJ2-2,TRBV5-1,CASSDTKTGTTGELFF,TGCGCCAGCAGCGACACGAAAACAGGGACGACCGGGGAGCTGTTTTTT
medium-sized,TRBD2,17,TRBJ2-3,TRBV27,CASSLRGTSGVTDTQYF,TGTGCCAGCAGTTTACGCGGGACTAGCGGGGTGACAGATACGCAGTATTTT
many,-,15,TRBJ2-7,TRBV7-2,CASSSSGSGAYEQYF,TGTGCCAGCTCCTCTTCAGGGTCAGGGGCCTACGAGCAGTACTTC
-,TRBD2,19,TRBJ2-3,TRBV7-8,CASSYFPRTSGGPTDMQYF,TGTGCCAGCAGCTACTTTCCCCGGACTAGCGGGGGCCCCACAGATATGCAGTATTTT
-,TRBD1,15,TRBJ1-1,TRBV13,CASSLRGQGSNEAFF,TGTGCCAGCAGCTTACGCGGACAGGGTTCTAATGAAGCATTCTTT
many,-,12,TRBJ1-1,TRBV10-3,CAISAWNTEAFF,TGTGCCATCAGTGCGTGGAACACTGAAGCTTTCTTT
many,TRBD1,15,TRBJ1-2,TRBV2,CASSQQTGLGYGYTF,TGTGCCAGCAGCCAACAGACAGGGTTAGGCTATGGCTACACCTTC